This is a list of T cell receptor beta chains from one sample in a study of T cells in Graves' hyperthyroidism and ophthalmopathy. TCRdb re-derived calls from the multiplex PCR reads in MiXCR, one entry per CDR3 protein. The sample holds under 400,000 distinct CDR3 sequences, approximately 15% seen once. Sample: blood. These receptor sequences come from a woman between 18 and 29 years old with Graves' hyperthyroidism that later progressed to Graves' ophthalmopathy. Both conserved end residues are part of each CDR3. Fields, in order: clone size, CDR3 length, V gene, J gene, CDR3 protein. The size of a clone is reported for some rows only, either as once, few or many, or as a class for expanded clones.

clone_size: few
cdr3_length: 14
v_call: TRBV30
j_call: TRBJ2-2
cdr3_aa: CAWTSGRNTGELFF

clone_size: many
cdr3_length: 19
v_call: TRBV6-1
j_call: TRBJ1-4
cdr3_aa: CASLQGKVPRDRGREKLFF

clone_size: many
cdr3_length: 13
v_call: TRBV15
j_call: TRBJ1-1
cdr3_aa: CATSRDLSSEAFF

clone_size: many
cdr3_length: 15
v_call: TRBV28
j_call: TRBJ1-1
cdr3_aa: CASSLTGRRNTEAFF

clone_size: .
cdr3_length: 14
v_call: TRBV20-1
j_call: TRBJ2-5
cdr3_aa: CSAKVSGRGETQYF

clone_size: .
cdr3_length: 13
v_call: TRBV7-2
j_call: TRBJ2-3
cdr3_aa: CASSLESPDTQYF

clone_size: .
cdr3_length: 15
v_call: TRBV6-6
j_call: TRBJ2-7
cdr3_aa: CASSYGEPSSYEQYF

clone_size: few
cdr3_length: 15
v_call: TRBV5-8
j_call: TRBJ1-2
cdr3_aa: CASSPRDRGPYGYTF

clone_size: many
cdr3_length: 12
v_call: TRBV5-8
j_call: TRBJ1-2
cdr3_aa: CASDAGGYGYTF

clone_size: .
cdr3_length: 16
v_call: TRBV28
j_call: TRBJ2-2
cdr3_aa: CASRTDRDMNTGELFF

clone_size: many
cdr3_length: 16
v_call: TRBV28
j_call: TRBJ2-7
cdr3_aa: CASTTLGGEPGYEQYF

clone_size: many
cdr3_length: 12
v_call: TRBV12-3/TRBV12-4
j_call: TRBJ2-5
cdr3_aa: CASSLFQETQYF

clone_size: .
cdr3_length: 13
v_call: TRBV20-1
j_call: TRBJ2-2
cdr3_aa: CSARPVVTGELFF

clone_size: many
cdr3_length: 16
v_call: TRBV20-1
j_call: TRBJ2-5
cdr3_aa: CSAPLSGRDPRESQYF

clone_size: many
cdr3_length: 14
v_call: TRBV7-9
j_call: TRBJ1-1
cdr3_aa: CASSPGGSNTEAFF

clone_size: many
cdr3_length: 13
v_call: TRBV20-1
j_call: TRBJ2-7
cdr3_aa: CSAWGQLSYEQYF